This T cell receptor (beta chain) was retrieved from a study of T cells in Graves' hyperthyroidism and ophthalmopathy. Study results and limitations: Expanded thyroid clonotypes (above 0.001) were mostly also found in blood. Ophthalmopathy was identified by the model a median approximately six months ahead of onset.

Many counts were recorded for this clonotype. The target antigen is unknown. TCR beta CDR3 sequences were amplified from RNA transcripts. Using the HTBI primer set, a first-round RT-PCR was run on the TCR CDR3. TCRdb re-analysed the multiplex PCR reads in MiXCR, keeping a single row per CDR3 protein. The sample holds roughly 580,000 distinct CDR3 sequences, more than 11% seen once. The junction had 12 bases not matched to a gene; V was cut back by 10 bases and J by 4 bases. CDR3 size: 15 residues. The germline V gene encodes CDR1 KGHDR and CDR2 SFDVKD. Newly diagnosed hyperthyroidism patients aged 18 to 65 years had disease lasting under 2 months. PBMCs were derived from 7.5 to 10 ml fresh peripheral blood.

This sequence originates from a woman between 25 and 40 years old with Graves' hyperthyroidism that later progressed to Graves' ophthalmopathy. Sample: blood. V and J are TRBV24-1 and TRBJ2-1, with TRBD2 identical over 7 bases. The CDR3 DNA reads TGTGCCACTTTGGGATCGGGAGGCGGTTACAATGAGCAGTTCTTC. Encoded protein: CATLGSGGGYNEQFF.